Reported below is one T cell receptor (beta chain). Its antigen is currently unknown. Relative to the germline gene, one junction end is altered; a read error may explain this. From roughly 500 ng total RNA, TCR beta cDNA was generated with a primer in the constant region. Nested multiplex PCR, run for three rounds with slightly modified ARM-PCR, yielded TCR beta libraries. TCRdb independently ran MiXCR on the multiplex PCR reads; one entry per CDR3 protein. This table holds approximately 76,000 distinct CDR3 sequences, 65% to 75% found once. This sample was taken from a study of tumor-infiltrating lymphocytes in primary liver carcinoma. Extraction of RNA together with DNA used roughly 20-32 mg of unsorted bulk tissue. Surgical resection served as treatment for the primary liver carcinoma of these patients. General study results and limits: Less overlap was seen in tumor-adjacent and tumor-blood pairs than in tumor region pairs.

Sequencing used liver tumor tissue from sampling region 4. Indicated subset: tumor region T4, right-lateral pole. This TCR derives from a woman between 55 and 75 years old with primary liver carcinoma and hepatitis B virus infection.

In DNA, the CDR3 is TGTGCCAGCAGTAAGGGGGACTTATGCACTTACGAGCAGTATTTC. This encodes CASSKGDLCTYEQYF. This chain joins TRBV6-1 and TRBJ2-7; either TRBD1 or TRBD2 may supply D (6 bases each). The CDR3 sequence is 15 residues long. Germline CDR1 MNHNS, CDR2 SASEGT.